This T cell receptor beta chain stems from a study of shared clonotypes between healthy human individuals. On the study more broadly: CD4 naive cells filled three plates per donor, CD4 memory three, CD8 naive two and CD8 memory one. The study's findings and limits: Unshared clonotypes carried lower generation probabilities than those common to all four donors.

This CDR3 has 13 residues. CDR1 is MGHRA and CDR2 is YSYEKL in the germline V gene. Trimming took 1 base from V and 4 from J, leaving 7 bases between them. The donors were adults (healthy and HIV-negative) with no recent acute infections or vaccinations. Regarding this clone: Its antigen remains unknown.

Assay used: immunoSEQ multiplex PCR; TCRdb lists only in-frame clones, some missing. Counted here are over 300,000 clones, over 75% occurring once; the ten biggest clones make up 15% to 20%. The V and J genes are TRBV4-1 and TRBJ2-5, with D unclear. The TCR comes from a man in his late teens or twenties in good health. The sample taken for sequencing was memory CD8+ T cells sorted from blood. Stated subset: CD45RO+ cells pooled with CCR7-negative TemRA cells. The CDR3 reads CASSQVGLETQYF. The CDR3, as DNA: TGCGCCAGCAGCCAAGTAGGGTTAGAGACCCAGTACTTC.